This TCR beta chain was identified in a study of OX40 agonist ivuxolimab in advanced cancers. Across the whole study: Ivuxolimab, an antibody acting as an agonist of OX40 (CD134), was used to treat patients.

Clones were sequenced by immunoSEQ multiplex PCR, and TCRdb holds only the in-frame ones, with some missing. The data hold roughly 53,000 clones, with approximately 90% observed a single time. The source material was CD4+ or CD8+ T cells sorted from blood, sampled in a trial of the OX40 agonist ivuxolimab. This receptor was identified in an adult with an advanced solid tumor such as melanoma, head and neck, liver or kidney cancer.

This CDR3 reads CASSLGTSGDKQFF. CDR3 nucleotide sequence: TGTGCCAGCAGCTTGGGGACTAGCGGGGATAAGCAGTTCTTC. The V call is TRBV11-2, the J call TRBJ2-1; 13 bases are shared with TRBD2. Germline CDR1 reads SGHAT; CDR2 reads FQNNGV. This CDR3 spans 14 amino acids. V lost 3 bases and J lost 11; bases outside the gene matches: 4. Using reference TRBV11-2 and TRBJ2-1 for the parts outside the CDR3, the full variable domain is EAGVAQSPRYKIIEKRQSVAFWCNPISGHATLYWYQQILGQGPKLLIQFQNNGVVDDSQLPKDRFSAERLKGVDSTLKIQPAKLEDSAVYLCASSLGTSGDKQFFGPGTRLTVL.